This T cell receptor (beta chain) emerged from a study of blood T cell repertoires in COVID-19. Study-level information: Material from acute and convalescent COVID-19 was sourced from the United States, Italy and Spain. T cells, B-cell-depleted T cells, or PBMCs provided the cDNA or gDNA that served as material.

With V trimmed by 6 bases and J by 2 bases, 0 bases remained unmatched. CDR3 length: 14 amino acids. CDR1 is SNHLY, CDR2 FYNNEI, per germline. In the source study's methods: Quantification of nucleated cells was approximated via reference gene primer amplification. Sequenced by immunoSEQ multiplex PCR; TCRdb stores in-frame clones only, minus some. Clone size and the V and J calls come from that table; the DNA yielded D and trimming. The sample contains 120,000 to 150,000 clones, roughly three quarters of which appear only once. This rearrangement joins TRBV2 to TRBJ2-1, with 11 bases that match TRBD2. The receptor comes from a man aged 55 to 70 with acute or convalescent COVID-19. Sequencing was carried out using peripheral blood. The CDR3 region has the DNA TGTGCCAGCAGGACTAGCGGGACCTACAATGAGCAGTTCTTC. Encoded protein: CASRTSGTYNEQFF.